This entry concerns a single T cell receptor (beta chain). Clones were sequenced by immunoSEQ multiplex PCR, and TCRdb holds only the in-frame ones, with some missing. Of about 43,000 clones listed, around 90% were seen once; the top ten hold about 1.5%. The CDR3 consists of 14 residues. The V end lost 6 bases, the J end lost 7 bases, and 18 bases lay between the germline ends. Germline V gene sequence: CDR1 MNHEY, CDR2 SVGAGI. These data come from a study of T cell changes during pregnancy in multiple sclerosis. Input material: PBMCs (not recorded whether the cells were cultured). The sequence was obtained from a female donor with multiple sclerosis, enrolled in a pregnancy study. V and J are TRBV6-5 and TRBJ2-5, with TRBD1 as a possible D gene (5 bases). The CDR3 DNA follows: TGTGCCAGCAGATCCACCGCGAATAGGGGGACCCAGTACTTC. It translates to CASRSTANRGTQYF.